A single sample is the source of the 11 T cell receptor beta chains below, sequenced in a study of T-cell memory formation after mild COVID-19. From the 5' RACE reads, TCRdb called clonotypes with MiXCR, one entry per CDR3 protein. Of a few hundred thousand distinct CDR3 sequences listed, about 10% were seen once; the top ten hold around 2.9%. Sequenced: PBMCs or a T cell subset sorted from them (not recorded which). The receptors shown here come from a man between 18 and 29 years old who had mild COVID-19 (a few samples of this study predate the infection). Cell type and time point are not known.

This clonotype was counted between two and nine times. The chain recombines TRBV6-5 with TRBJ1-4; 8 bases map to TRBD1. Germline values: CDR1 MNHEY, CDR2 SVGAGI. V was clipped by 6 bases and J by 7 bases; unmatched bases: 4. The CDR3 sequence is 13 residues long. The CDR3 reads CASRAGGLEKLFF. DNA of the CDR3: TGTGCCAGCAGAGCAGGGGGCCTTGAAAAACTGTTTTTT.

CDR3 in amino acids: CASSLRQGAGELFF. The CDR3 DNA is TGTGCCAGCAGCCTACGACAGGGGGCCGGGGAGCTGTTTTTT. The rearrangement uses TRBV6-5 and TRBJ2-2; 9 positions match TRBD1. V was clipped by 6 bases and J by 6 bases; unmatched bases: 5. The CDR3 sequence is 14 residues long. Germline V gene sequence: CDR1 MNHEY, CDR2 SVGAGI.

The chain carries TRBV20-1 and TRBJ2-3; perhaps TRBD2 as D (5 bases). In germline, CDR1 is DFQATT, CDR2 SNEGSKA (reference sequence). Trimming shortened V by 6 bases and J by 0 bases, and 10 bases separated the two germline ends. This CDR3 has 13 residues. DNA for the CDR3: TGCAGTGCAAAGTCGGGGAGCACAGATACGCAGTATTTT. Protein product: CSAKSGSTDTQYF.

This clonotype has at least ten counts. The V gene is TRBV12-5, the J gene TRBJ2-1; 9 bases line up with TRBD2. CDR1 and CDR2 (germline): LGHNT, FRNRAP. The V segment lost 5 bases and the J segment 8 bases; nucleotides outside the gene matches: 7. The CDR3 runs to 14 residues. The CDR3 sequence: CASGGGLAGDEQFF. CDR3 nucleotide sequence: TGTGCTAGTGGTGGGGGACTAGCTGGCGATGAGCAGTTCTTC. Supplemented by reference TRBV12-5 and TRBJ2-1, the full variable domain reads DARVTQTPRHKVTEMGQEVTMRCQPILGHNTVFWYRQTMMQGLELLAYFRNRAPLDDSGMPKDRFSAEMPDATLATLKIQPSEPRDSAVYFCASGGGLAGDEQFFGPGTRLTVL.

The chain employs TRBV7-2 and TRBJ2-5, with 14 bases fitting TRBD2. The germline V gene encodes CDR1 SGHTA and CDR2 FQGNSA. The CDR3 totals 16 residues. The V and J ends lost 4 bases and 2 bases, in that order; junction bases with no gene match: 3. The CDR3 DNA reads as TGTGCCAGCAGCTCGGGACTAGCGGGAGTGCAAGAGACCCAGTACTTC. Its translation is CASSSGLAGVQETQYF.

The V and J genes are TRBV7-9 and TRBJ2-3; 9 bases are a match to TRBD2. V trimming: 0 bases; J trimming: 3 bases; junction bases outside the gene matches: 10. The CDR3 runs to 18 residues. Germline-derived CDR1 and CDR2 are SEHNR and FQNEAQ (reference sequence). This chain's CDR3 is CASSLAAWISGGTDTQYF. CDR3 in DNA: TGTGCCAGCAGCTTAGCCGCATGGATTAGCGGGGGTACAGATACGCAGTATTTT. Full variable domain (rest looked up from reference TRBV7-9 and TRBJ2-3): DTGVSQNPRHKITKRGQNVTFRCDPISEHNRLYWYRQTLGQGPEFLTYFQNEAQLEKSRLLSDRFSAERPKGSFSTLEIQRTEQGDSAMYLCASSLAAWISGGTDTQYFGPGTRLTVL.

This clonotype was picked up a small number of times. The J gene is TRBJ2-2, the V gene TRBV7-2; D gene unclear. The CDR3 spans 14 residues. Trimming removed 6 bases from V and 5 bases from J, with 13 bases in between. The V gene's germline CDR1 is SGHTA and CDR2 FQGNSA. CDR3 sequence (DNA): TGTGCCAGCAGTCGGACGCTGGAGACCGGGGAGCTGTTTTTT. It is translated as CASSRTLETGELFF.

J is TRBJ2-2 and V is TRBV7-3; D ambiguous. Per the germline V gene, CDR1 is SGHTA and CDR2 is FQGTGA. Trimming pared 0 bases from V and 4 bases from J, leaving 3 bases between. This CDR3 is 13 amino acids long. CDR3 amino acids: CASSLTGTGELFF. For the CDR3, the DNA is TGTGCCAGCAGCTTAACGGGCACCGGGGAGCTGTTTTTT.

This chain joins TRBV6-5 and TRBJ2-1; 12 nucleotides match TRBD1. CDR3 size: 16 residues. Germline trimming cut 0 bases from V and 10 bases from J; bases unmatched to any gene: 7. Germline values: CDR1 MNHEY, CDR2 SVGAGI. CDR3 coding DNA: TGTGCCAGCAGTTACTCCCCGGGACAGGGGGCGAGGGAGCAGTTCTTC. Its translation is CASSYSPGQGAREQFF.

J is TRBJ2-1 and V is TRBV20-1; D may match TRBD1 or TRBD2 (6 bases each). Trimming stripped 5 bases from V and 6 bases from J, with 14 bases between. Germline V gene sequence: CDR1 DFQATT, CDR2 SNEGSKA (reference sequence). The CDR3 is made up of 13 amino acids. The CDR3 region has the DNA TGCAGTGCTTCCCCCGGGGGCACCAATGAGCAGTTCTTC. This translates into CSASPGGTNEQFF.

This clonotype was detected a few times. The gene calls are TRBV18 and TRBJ2-1, with TRBD2 matching over 7 bases. The J segment lost 7 bases and the V segment lost 0 bases, leaving 3 bases of the junction unmatched. This CDR3 has 14 amino acids. The germline CDR1 and CDR2 sequences are KGHSH and LQKENI. CDR3 nucleotide sequence: TGTGCCAGCTCACCACCCCGGGGGGTGAATGAGCAGTTCTTC. It translates to CASSPPRGVNEQFF.